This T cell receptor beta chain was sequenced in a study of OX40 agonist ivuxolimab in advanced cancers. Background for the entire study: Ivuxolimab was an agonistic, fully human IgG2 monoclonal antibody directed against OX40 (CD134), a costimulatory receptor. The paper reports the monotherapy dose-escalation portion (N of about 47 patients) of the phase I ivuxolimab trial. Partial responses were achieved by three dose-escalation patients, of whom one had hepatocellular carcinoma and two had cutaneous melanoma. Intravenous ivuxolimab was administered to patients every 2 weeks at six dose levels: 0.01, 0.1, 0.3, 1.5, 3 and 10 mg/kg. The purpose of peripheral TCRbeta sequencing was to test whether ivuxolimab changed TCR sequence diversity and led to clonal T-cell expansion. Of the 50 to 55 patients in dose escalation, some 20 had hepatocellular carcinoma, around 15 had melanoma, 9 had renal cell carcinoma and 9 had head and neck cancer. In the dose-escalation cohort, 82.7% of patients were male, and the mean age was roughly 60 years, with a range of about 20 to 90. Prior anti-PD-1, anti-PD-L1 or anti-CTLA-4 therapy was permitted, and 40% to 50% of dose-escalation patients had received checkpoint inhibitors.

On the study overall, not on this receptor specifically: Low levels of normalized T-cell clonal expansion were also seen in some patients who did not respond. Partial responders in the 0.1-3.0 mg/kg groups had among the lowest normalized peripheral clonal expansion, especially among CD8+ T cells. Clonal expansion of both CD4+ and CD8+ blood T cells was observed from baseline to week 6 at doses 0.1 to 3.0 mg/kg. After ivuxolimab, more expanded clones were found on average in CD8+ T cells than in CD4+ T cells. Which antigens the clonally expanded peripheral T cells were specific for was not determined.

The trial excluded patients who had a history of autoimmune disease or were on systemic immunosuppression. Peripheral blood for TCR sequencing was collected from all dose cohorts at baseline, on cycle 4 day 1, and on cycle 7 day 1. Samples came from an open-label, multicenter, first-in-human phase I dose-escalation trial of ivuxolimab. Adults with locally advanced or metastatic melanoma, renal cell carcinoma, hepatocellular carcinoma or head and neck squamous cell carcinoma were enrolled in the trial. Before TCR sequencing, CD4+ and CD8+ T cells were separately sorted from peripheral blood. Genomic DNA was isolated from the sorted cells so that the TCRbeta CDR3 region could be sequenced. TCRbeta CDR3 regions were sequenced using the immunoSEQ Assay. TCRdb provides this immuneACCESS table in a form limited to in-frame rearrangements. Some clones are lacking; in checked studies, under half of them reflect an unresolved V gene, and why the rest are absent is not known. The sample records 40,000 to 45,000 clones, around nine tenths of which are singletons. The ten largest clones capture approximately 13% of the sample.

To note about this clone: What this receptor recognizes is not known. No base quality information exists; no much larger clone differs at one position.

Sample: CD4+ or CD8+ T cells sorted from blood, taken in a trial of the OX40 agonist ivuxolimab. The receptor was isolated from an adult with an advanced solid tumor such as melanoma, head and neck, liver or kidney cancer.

The DNA reads TGTGCCAGTAGGCCGGGACATGTGAACACTGAAGCTTTCTTT. Protein translation: CASRPGHVNTEAFF. The chain is assembled from TRBV19 and TRBJ1-1; TRBD1 is possibly the D segment (6 matching bases). The CDR3, cysteine through phenylalanine, is 14 amino acids long. Left in the record is the CDR3 DNA by itself, 42 bases read in frame from the first base. V lost 6 bases and J lost 0 bases; the stretch between them is 11 bases long. According to the germline V gene (reference sequence), CDR1 reads LNHDA and CDR2 reads SQIVND.